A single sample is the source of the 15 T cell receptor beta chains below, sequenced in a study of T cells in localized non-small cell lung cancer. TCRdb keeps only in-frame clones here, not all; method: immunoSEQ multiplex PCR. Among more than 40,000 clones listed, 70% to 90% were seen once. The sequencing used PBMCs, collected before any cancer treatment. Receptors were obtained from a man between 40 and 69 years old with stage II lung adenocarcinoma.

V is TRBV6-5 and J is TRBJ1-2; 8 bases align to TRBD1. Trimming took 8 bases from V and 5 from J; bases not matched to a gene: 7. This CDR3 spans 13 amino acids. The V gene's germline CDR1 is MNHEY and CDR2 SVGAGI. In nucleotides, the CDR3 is TGTGCCAGCTTCAGGGGGCGCGAGTATGGCTACACCTTC. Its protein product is CASFRGREYGYTF.

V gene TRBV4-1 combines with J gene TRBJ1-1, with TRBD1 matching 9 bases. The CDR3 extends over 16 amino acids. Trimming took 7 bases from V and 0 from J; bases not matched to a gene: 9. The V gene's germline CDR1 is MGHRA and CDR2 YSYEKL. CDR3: CASTQTGGGMNTEAFF. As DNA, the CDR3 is TGCGCCAGCACCCAGACAGGGGGTGGGATGAACACTGAAGCTTTCTTT.

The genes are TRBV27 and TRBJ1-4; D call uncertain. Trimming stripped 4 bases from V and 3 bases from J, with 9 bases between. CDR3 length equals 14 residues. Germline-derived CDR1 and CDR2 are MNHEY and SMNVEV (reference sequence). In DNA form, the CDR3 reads TGTGCCAGCAGTTGGGCCAGTTCTAATGAAAAACTGTTTTTT. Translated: CASSWASSNEKLFF.

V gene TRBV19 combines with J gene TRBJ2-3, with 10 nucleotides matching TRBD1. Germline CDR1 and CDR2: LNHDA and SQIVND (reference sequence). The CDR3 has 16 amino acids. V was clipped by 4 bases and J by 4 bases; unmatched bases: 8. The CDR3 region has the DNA TGTGCCAGTAGTACGCAGACAGGGGGCCGCGCAGATACGCAGTATTTT. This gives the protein CASSTQTGGRADTQYF.

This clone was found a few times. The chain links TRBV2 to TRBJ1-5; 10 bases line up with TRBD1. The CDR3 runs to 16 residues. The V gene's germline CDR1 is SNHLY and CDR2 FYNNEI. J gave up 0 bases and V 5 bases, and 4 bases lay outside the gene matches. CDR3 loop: CASSSTGGYSNQPQHF. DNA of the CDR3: TGTGCCAGCAGTTCGACAGGGGGCTATAGCAATCAGCCCCAGCATTTT.

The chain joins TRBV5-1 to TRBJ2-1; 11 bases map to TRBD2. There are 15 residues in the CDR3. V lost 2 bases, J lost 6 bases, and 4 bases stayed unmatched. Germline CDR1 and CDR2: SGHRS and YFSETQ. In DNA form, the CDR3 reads TGCGCCAGCAGCTTTAGCGGGGGGGCGGGCAATGAGCAGTTCTTC. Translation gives CASSFSGGAGNEQFF.

The chain's CDR3 is CASSALAGGLSYEQYV. The CDR3, as DNA: TGTGCCAGCAGTGCCCTAGCGGGGGGTCTTTCTTACGAGCAGTACGTC. This chain links TRBV6-1 with TRBJ2-7; TRBD2 agrees at 11 bases. In germline, CDR1 is MNHNS, CDR2 SASEGT. J gave up 4 bases and V 4 bases, and 9 bases lay outside the gene matches. The CDR3 runs to 16 residues.

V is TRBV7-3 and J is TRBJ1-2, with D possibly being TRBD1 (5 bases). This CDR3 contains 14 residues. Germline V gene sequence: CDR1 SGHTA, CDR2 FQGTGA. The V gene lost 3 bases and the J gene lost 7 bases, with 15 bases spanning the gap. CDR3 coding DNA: TGTGCCAGCAGCTTGGGAGGACGGAGGGGTGGCTACACCTTC. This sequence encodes CASSLGGRRGGYTF.

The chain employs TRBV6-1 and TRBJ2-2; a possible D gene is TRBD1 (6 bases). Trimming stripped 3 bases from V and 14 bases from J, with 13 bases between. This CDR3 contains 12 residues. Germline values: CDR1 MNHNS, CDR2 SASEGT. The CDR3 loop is CASSDGTKSLFF. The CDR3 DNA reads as TGTGCCAGCAGTGATGGGACAAAGAGTCTGTTTTTT.

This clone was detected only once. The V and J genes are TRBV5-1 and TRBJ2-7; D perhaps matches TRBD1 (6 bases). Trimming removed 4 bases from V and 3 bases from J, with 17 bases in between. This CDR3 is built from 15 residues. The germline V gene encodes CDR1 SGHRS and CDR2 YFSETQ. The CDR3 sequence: CASSANAGEFYEQYF. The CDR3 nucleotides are TGCGCCAGCAGCGCGAATGCAGGGGAATTCTACGAGCAGTACTTC.

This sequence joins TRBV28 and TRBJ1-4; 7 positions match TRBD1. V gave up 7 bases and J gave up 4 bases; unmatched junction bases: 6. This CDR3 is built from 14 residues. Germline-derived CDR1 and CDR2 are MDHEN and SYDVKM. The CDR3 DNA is TGTGCCAGCAAGGAGGGACAGTTTAATGAAAAACTGTTTTTT. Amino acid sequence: CASKEGQFNEKLFF.

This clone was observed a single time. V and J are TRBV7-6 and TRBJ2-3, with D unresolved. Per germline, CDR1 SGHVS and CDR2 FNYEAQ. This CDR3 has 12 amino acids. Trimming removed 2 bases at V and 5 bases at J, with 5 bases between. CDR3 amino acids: CASSLLRDTQYF. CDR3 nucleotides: TGTGCCAGCAGCTTATTACGAGATACGCAGTATTTT.

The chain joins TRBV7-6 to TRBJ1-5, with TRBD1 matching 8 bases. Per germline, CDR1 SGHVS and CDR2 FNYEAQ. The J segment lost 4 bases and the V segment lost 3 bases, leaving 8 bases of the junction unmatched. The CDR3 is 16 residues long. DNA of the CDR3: TGTGCCAGCAGCTTTCTAGAGGACAGGGTTAATCAGCCCCAGCATTTT. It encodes CASSFLEDRVNQPQHF.

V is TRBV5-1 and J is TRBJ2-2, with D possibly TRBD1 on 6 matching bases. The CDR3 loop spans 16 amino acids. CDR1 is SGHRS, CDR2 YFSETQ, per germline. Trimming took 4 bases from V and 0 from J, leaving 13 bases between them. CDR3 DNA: TGCGCCAGCAGCCCCCCCAAGGGGGCGAACACCGGGGAGCTGTTTTTT. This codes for CASSPPKGANTGELFF.

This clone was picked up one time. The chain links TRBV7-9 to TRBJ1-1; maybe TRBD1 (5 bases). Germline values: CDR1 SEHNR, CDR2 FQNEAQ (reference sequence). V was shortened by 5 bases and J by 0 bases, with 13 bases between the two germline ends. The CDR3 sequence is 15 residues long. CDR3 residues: CASSLNSGLNTEAFF. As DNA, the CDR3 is TGTGCCAGCAGCCTTAACTCAGGGCTGAACACTGAAGCTTTCTTT.